This T cell receptor (beta chain) was obtained from a study of glioma-infiltrating T cells. Study findings and constraints: Very few CDR3 sequences were shared between tissue and blood.

TCR alpha and beta CDR3 regions were amplified from RNA using iRepertoire nested multiplex PCR. One-step reverse transcription and amplification started from approximately 100-400 ng of tissue mRNA or PBMC total RNA. TCRdb fed the multiplex PCR reads into MiXCR, producing one record per CDR3 protein. There are around 190,000 distinct CDR3 sequences in the sample; over 30% occur only once, and 20% to 25% lies in the top ten. This clonotype was detected many times. Its antigen is unidentified. The CDR3 sequence is 11 residues long. Trimming cost V 4 bases and J 8 bases, with 8 bases left between them. From germline, CDR1 is MGHDK and CDR2 SYGVNS.

This TCR derives from a human donor with low-grade glioma or glioblastoma, undergoing nonglioma brain surgery, or in good health (not recorded which). The source material was glioma tissue, nonneoplastic brain tissue, or PBMCs (not recorded which). The rearrangement uses TRBV25-1 and TRBJ1-2; D gene unclear. CDR3 residues: CASSGNRGYTF. The CDR3 DNA is TGTGCCAGCAGTGGAAATAGGGGCTACACCTTC.